The rows below give T cell receptor beta chains drawn from one sample of a study of T-cell memory formation after mild COVID-19. In TCRdb, the 5' RACE reads were re-called with MiXCR into one record per CDR3 protein. Here the sample spans 280,000 or so distinct CDR3 sequences, around 8% being singletons. Material for sequencing was PBMCs or a T cell subset sorted from them (not recorded which). The receptors come from a man between 18 and 29 years old who had mild COVID-19 (a few samples of this study predate the infection). Cell type and time point are not known. CDR3s include the opening cysteine and the closing phenylalanine or tryptophan. Fields, in order: V gene, J gene, CDR3 length, clone size, D gene, CDR3 protein, CDR3 DNA. A D gene is named only where the DNA matches it firmly. Clone sizes are given selectively: once, few, many, or a class where the clone is expanded.

>TRBV7-2|TRBJ1-2|14|NA|TRBD1
CASSSQTGGGGYTF
TGTGCCAGCAGCTCTCAGACAGGGGGCGGAGGCTACACCTTC
>TRBV20-1|TRBJ2-7|13|few|NA
CSASSSFSYEQYF
TGCAGTGCTAGTTCCAGTTTCTCCTACGAGCAGTACTTC
>TRBV10-3|TRBJ1-6|13|few|NA
CAISETENSPLHF
TGTGCCATCAGTGAGACGGAGAATTCACCCCTCCACTTT
>TRBV7-3|TRBJ2-5|17|few|TRBD2
CASSLRGLAGLQETQYF
TGTGCCAGCAGCTTAAGGGGACTAGCGGGGTTACAAGAGACCCAGTACTTC
>TRBV19|TRBJ2-7|14|NA|TRBD1
CASSETGGVYEQYF
TGTGCCAGTAGTGAAACAGGGGGCGTCTACGAGCAGTACTTC
>TRBV10-3|TRBJ2-1|17|NA|NA
CAISKITGVSAYNEQFF
TGTGCCATCAGTAAAATCACAGGTGTCTCGGCCTACAATGAGCAGTTCTTC
>TRBV5-5|TRBJ2-3|16|many|NA
CASSLSGAASTDTQYF
TGTGCCAGCAGCTTGTCTGGGGCTGCTAGCACAGATACGCAGTATTTT
>TRBV11-2|TRBJ2-1|14|many|TRBD2
CASESGGAWNEQFF
TGTGCCAGCGAGAGCGGGGGGGCCTGGAATGAGCAGTTCTTC
>TRBV5-1|TRBJ2-1|12|few|TRBD1
CASGFRGPPQFF
TGCGCCAGCGGCTTCAGGGGGCCGCCGCAGTTCTTC
>TRBV5-1|TRBJ1-1|12|NA|NA
CASRAGSTEAFF
TGCGCCAGCAGGGCCGGTTCCACTGAAGCTTTCTTT
>TRBV7-2|TRBJ2-4|15|NA|NA
CASSSDSLAKNSQYF
TGTGCCAGCAGCTCCGACAGCCTAGCCAAAAACAGTCAGTACTTC
>TRBV5-5|TRBJ2-1|18|once|TRBD2
CASSLGPSGGAPHNEQFF
TGTGCCAGCAGCTTGGGACCCAGCGGGGGGGCCCCCCACAATGAGCAGTTCTTC
>TRBV10-2|TRBJ2-2|13|NA|NA
CASFRGNTGELFF
TGCGCCAGCTTCAGGGGGAACACCGGGGAGCTGTTTTTT
>TRBV6-5|TRBJ2-1|18|few|NA
CASSYSALTAGSYNEQFF
TGTGCCAGCAGTTACTCGGCGTTGACGGCGGGGTCCTACAATGAGCAGTTCTTC
>TRBV7-3|TRBJ2-3|14|few|NA
CASSLDTQVVTQYF
TGTGCCAGCAGCCTGGACACCCAGGTCGTTACGCAGTATTTT
>TRBV2|TRBJ2-5|15|few|TRBD2
CASNPLSGGAETQYF
TGTGCCAGCAACCCCCTCAGCGGGGGGGCCGAGACCCAGTACTTC
>TRBV30|TRBJ2-2|13|NA|NA
CAWSVDLLLELFF
TGTGCCTGGAGTGTAGATTTACTCCTGGAGCTGTTTTTT
>TRBV20-1|TRBJ1-3|17|few|NA
CSARDRTLGGSGNTIYF
TGCAGTGCTAGAGATCGGACTTTAGGGGGCTCTGGAAACACCATATATTTT
>TRBV27|TRBJ2-3|14|few|NA
CASSPRVITDTQYF
TGTGCCAGCAGCCCCCGGGTGATCACAGATACGCAGTATTTT
>TRBV5-1|TRBJ1-1|13|many|NA
CASSLGINTEAFF
TGCGCCAGCAGCTTAGGGATTAACACTGAAGCTTTCTTT
>TRBV3-1|TRBJ2-1|15|many|NA
CASSSKRDLWNEQFF
TGTGCCAGCAGCTCTAAGAGGGATCTGTGGAATGAGCAGTTCTTC
>TRBV7-9|TRBJ2-1|16|many|TRBD2
CASSIAPGTSGEKAFF
TGTGCCAGCAGCATAGCCCCCGGGACTAGCGGGGAAAAGGCGTTCTTC
>TRBV7-9|TRBJ2-5|16|few|TRBD1
CASSHRRTGAGETQYF
TGTGCCAGCAGCCACCGTCGGACAGGGGCTGGAGAGACCCAGTACTTC
>TRBV4-1|TRBJ1-5|16|few|NA
CASSPPMGRVDQPQHF
TGCGCCAGCAGCCCCCCGATGGGGAGGGTGGATCAGCCCCAGCATTTT
>TRBV20-1|TRBJ2-3|13|many|NA
CSVLSGAPDTQYF
TGCAGTGTCCTCTCGGGGGCCCCAGATACGCAGTATTTT
>TRBV5-1|TRBJ2-2|13|many|NA
CASSFPGPGELFF
TGCGCCAGCAGCTTTCCAGGGCCCGGGGAGCTGTTTTTT
>TRBV7-3|TRBJ2-3|17|few|NA
CASSALPSKGGRDTQYF
TGTGCCAGCAGCGCCTTACCCTCTAAAGGGGGAAGAGATACGCAGTATTTT
>TRBV5-1|TRBJ1-2|15|many|TRBD1
CASSLFLATGDGYTF
TGCGCCAGCAGCTTGTTTCTGGCGACAGGGGATGGCTACACCTTC
>TRBV7-9|TRBJ2-7|14|few|NA
CASSLARGAQEQYF
TGTGCCAGCAGCTTAGCAAGGGGAGCGCAAGAGCAGTACTTC
>TRBV4-1|TRBJ2-5|15|NA|TRBD2
CASSQEGAGGETQYF
TGCGCCAGCAGCCAAGAAGGAGCGGGGGGGGAGACCCAGTACTTC
>TRBV3-1|TRBJ2-7|12|few|NA
CASSQGQYEQYF
TGTGCCAGCAGCCAAGGACAGTACGAGCAGTACTTC
>TRBV7-9|TRBJ2-2|16|once|TRBD1
CASSLSGTARTGELFF
TGTGCCAGCAGCTTGTCCGGGACAGCTCGAACCGGGGAGCTGTTTTTT
>TRBV28|TRBJ2-5|15|many|TRBD2
CASSFRSGGVETQYF
TGTGCCAGCAGTTTCCGTAGCGGGGGGGTTGAGACCCAGTACTTC
>TRBV6-1|TRBJ2-2|16|many|TRBD1
CASSGQGRLGTGELFF
TGTGCCAGCAGTGGACAGGGACGTCTAGGCACCGGGGAGCTGTTTTTT
>TRBV7-3|TRBJ2-7|15|few|NA
CASSLTPRPTYEQYF
TGTGCCAGCAGCTTAACCCCCCGACCCACCTACGAGCAGTACTTC
>TRBV6-5|TRBJ1-2|14|few|TRBD1
CASSEQGTGERGTF
TGTGCCAGCAGTGAACAAGGGACAGGGGAGAGGGGGACCTTC
>TRBV7-8|TRBJ1-1|15|few|NA
CASSLGVGGSTEAFF
TGTGCCAGCAGCTTAGGCGTCGGTGGGAGCACTGAAGCTTTCTTT
>TRBV13|TRBJ2-3|13|few|NA
CASSFLAVDTQYF
TGTGCCAGCAGCTTTCTGGCAGTCGATACGCAGTATTTT
>TRBV7-2|TRBJ2-2|15|few|NA
CASSSLGGSTGELFF
TGTGCCAGCAGCTCCCTTGGGGGCAGCACCGGGGAGCTGTTTTTT
>TRBV4-1|TRBJ2-1|15|few|NA
CASSQTGRSYNEQFF
TGCGCCAGCAGCCAAACAGGGCGCTCCTACAATGAGCAGTTCTTC
>TRBV7-9|TRBJ1-1|12|few|NA
CASSLANGEAFF
TGTGCCAGCAGCTTAGCCAACGGTGAAGCTTTCTTT
>TRBV3-1|TRBJ1-2|13|few|NA
CASSQELSYGYTF
TGTGCCAGCAGCCAAGAGTTGAGCTATGGCTACACCTTC
>TRBV28|TRBJ1-2|16|NA|NA
CATGVRVSRSGGGYTF
TGTGCCACGGGAGTCAGGGTTTCTAGGTCCGGGGGAGGCTACACCTTC
>TRBV19|TRBJ2-3|17|NA|NA
CASSIPVEGEGLDTQYF
TGTGCCAGTAGTATTCCCGTCGAGGGAGAGGGGTTAGATACGCAGTATTTT
>TRBV18|TRBJ2-3|14|NA|NA
CASSGWVSTDTQYF
TGTGCCAGCTCAGGATGGGTTTCCACAGATACGCAGTATTTT
>TRBV18|TRBJ1-1|15|few|TRBD1
CASESQGVMNTEAFF
TGTGCCAGCGAATCGCAGGGGGTCATGAACACTGAAGCTTTCTTT
>TRBV7-9|TRBJ2-5|14|many|NA
CASSRDTVQETQYF
TGTGCCAGCAGTAGGGACACGGTGCAAGAGACCCAGTACTTC
>TRBV14|TRBJ2-5|14|few|TRBD2
CASSLGLVRETQYF
TGTGCCAGCAGCCTCGGACTAGTGCGAGAGACCCAGTACTTC
>TRBV5-4|TRBJ2-1|17|many|NA
CASSLDEGLRSYNEQFF
TGTGCCAGCAGCTTGGATGAGGGGCTAAGGTCCTACAATGAGCAGTTCTTC
>TRBV9|TRBJ2-2|14|NA|TRBD2
CASSSGGGTGELFF
TGTGCCAGCAGTTCGGGCGGGGGTACCGGGGAGCTGTTTTTT
>TRBV20-1|TRBJ2-7|14|many|TRBD2
CSARLAGGRSEQYF
TGCAGTGCTAGACTAGCGGGGGGGCGTTCCGAGCAGTACTTC
>TRBV12-3/TRBV12-4|TRBJ2-7|12|NA|TRBD1
CASSSLGTGMHF
TGTGCCAGCAGTTCATTGGGGACAGGGATGCACTTC
>TRBV5-1|TRBJ2-1|21|many|TRBD2
CASSLEGLAGGFESSYNEQFF
TGCGCCAGCAGCTTGGAGGGACTAGCGGGGGGGTTCGAAAGCTCCTACAATGAGCAGTTCTTC
>TRBV7-2|TRBJ2-3|18|many|NA
CASSLGVRPPPESDTQYF
TGTGCCAGCAGCTTGGGGGTGCGGCCTCCCCCGGAATCCGATACGCAGTATTTT
>TRBV4-3|TRBJ1-1|13|few|NA
CASSQHRRTEAFF
TGCGCCAGCAGCCAGCACAGGAGAACTGAAGCTTTCTTT
>TRBV12-3/TRBV12-4|TRBJ1-4|15|few|NA
CASSLRFGQLEKLFF
TGTGCCAGCAGCCTAAGATTCGGGCAGCTTGAAAAACTGTTTTTT
>TRBV5-1|TRBJ1-5|14|many|NA
CASSPGGGRQPQHF
TGCGCCAGCAGCCCCGGGGGGGGGCGGCAGCCCCAGCATTTT